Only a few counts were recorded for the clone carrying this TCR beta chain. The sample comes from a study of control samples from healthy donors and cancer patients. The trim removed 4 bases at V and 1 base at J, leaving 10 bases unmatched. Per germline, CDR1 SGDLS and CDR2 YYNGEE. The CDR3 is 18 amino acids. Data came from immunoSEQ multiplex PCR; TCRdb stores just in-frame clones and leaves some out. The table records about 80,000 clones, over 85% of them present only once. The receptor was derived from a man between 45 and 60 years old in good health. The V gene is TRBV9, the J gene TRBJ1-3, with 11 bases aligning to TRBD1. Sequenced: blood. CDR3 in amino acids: CASSPRTGGRLSGNTIYF. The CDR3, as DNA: TGTGCCAGCAGCCCTAGGACAGGGGGCCGACTGTCTGGAAACACCATATATTTT.